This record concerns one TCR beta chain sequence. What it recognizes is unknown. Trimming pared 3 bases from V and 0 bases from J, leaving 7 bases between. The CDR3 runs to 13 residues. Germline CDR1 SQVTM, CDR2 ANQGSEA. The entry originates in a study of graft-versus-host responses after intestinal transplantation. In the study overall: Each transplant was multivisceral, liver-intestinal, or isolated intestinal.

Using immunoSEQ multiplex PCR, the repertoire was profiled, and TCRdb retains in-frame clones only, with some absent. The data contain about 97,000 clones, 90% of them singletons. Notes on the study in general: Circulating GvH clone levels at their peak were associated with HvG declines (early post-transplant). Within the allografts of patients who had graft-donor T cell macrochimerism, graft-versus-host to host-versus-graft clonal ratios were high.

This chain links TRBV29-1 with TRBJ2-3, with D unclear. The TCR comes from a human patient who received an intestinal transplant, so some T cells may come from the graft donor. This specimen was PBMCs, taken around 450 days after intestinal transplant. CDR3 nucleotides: TGCAGCGTTGAGGCCGCCAGCACAGATACGCAGTATTTT. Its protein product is CSVEAASTDTQYF.